Sequencing of this TCR beta chain was carried out in a study of T cell responses to AZD1222 COVID-19 vaccine. Study outcomes and limitations: Sampling that yielded the repertoires occurred only after the peak T cell response. Vaccination with two AZD1222 doses was followed by a rise in Spike-specific TCR breadth and depth. The sample set comprised mostly white British donors with more females, and clonal diversity was possibly underestimated.

Produced via immunoSEQ multiplex PCR; TCRdb's table is partial and in-frame only. The data contain 100,000 to 150,000 clones, roughly nine tenths of them seen just once; the ten biggest clones take up over 1.5%. CDR3 length equals 14 residues. Trimming stripped 0 bases from V and 1 base from J, with 9 bases between. Germline assignment: CDR1 GTSNPN and CDR2 SVGIG (reference sequence). As to this clone: Its antigen is still unknown.

This chain links TRBV30 with TRBJ1-1; D call uncertain. The sequence came from an adult in good health. The specimen comprised peripheral blood, sampled on day 0 of AZD1222 vaccination. In DNA, the CDR3 is TGTGCCTGGAGTGTAGGAACAGCGAACACTGAAGCTTTCTTT. As protein: CAWSVGTANTEAFF.